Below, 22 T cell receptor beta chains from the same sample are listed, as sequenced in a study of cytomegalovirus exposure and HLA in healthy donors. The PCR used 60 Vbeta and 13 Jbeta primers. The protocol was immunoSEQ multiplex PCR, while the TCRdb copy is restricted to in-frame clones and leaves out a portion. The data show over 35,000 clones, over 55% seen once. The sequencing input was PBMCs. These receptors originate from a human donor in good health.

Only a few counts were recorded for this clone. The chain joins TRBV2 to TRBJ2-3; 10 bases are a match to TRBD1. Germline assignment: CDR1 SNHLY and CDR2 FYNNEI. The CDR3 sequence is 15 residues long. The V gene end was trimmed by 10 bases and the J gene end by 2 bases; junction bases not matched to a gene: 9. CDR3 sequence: CANIRQGAPTDTQYF. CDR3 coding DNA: TGTGCCAATATCAGACAGGGGGCCCCCACAGATACGCAGTATTTT.

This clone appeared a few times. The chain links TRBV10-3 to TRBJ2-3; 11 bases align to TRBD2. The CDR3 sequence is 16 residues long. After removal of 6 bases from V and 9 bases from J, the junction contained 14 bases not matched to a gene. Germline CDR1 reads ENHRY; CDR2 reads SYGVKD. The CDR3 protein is CAIRDSGGAVMDTQYF. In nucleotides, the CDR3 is TGTGCCATCAGGGATAGCGGGGGGGCGGTTATGGACACGCAGTATTTT.

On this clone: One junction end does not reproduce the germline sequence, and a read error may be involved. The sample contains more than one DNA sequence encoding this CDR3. CDR3 DNA: TGTGCTAGCAGTGTAACAGACCCAGGAGAGCTGTTTTTT. It encodes CASSVTDPGELFF. This rearrangement joins TRBV2 to TRBJ2-2; D is ambiguous. The CDR3 is 13 residues long. Germline CDR1 reads SNHLY; CDR2 reads FYNNEI.

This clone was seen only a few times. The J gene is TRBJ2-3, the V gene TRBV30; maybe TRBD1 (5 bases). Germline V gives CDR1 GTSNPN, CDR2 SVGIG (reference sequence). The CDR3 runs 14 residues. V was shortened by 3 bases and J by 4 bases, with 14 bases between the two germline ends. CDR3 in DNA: TGTGCCTGGAGGAATAGGGGAACCCCAGATACGCAGTATTTT. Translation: CAWRNRGTPDTQYF. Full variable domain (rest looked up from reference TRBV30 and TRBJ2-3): SQTIHQWPATLVQPVGSPLSLECTVEGTSNPNLYWYRQAAGRGLQLLFYSVGIGQISSEVPQNLSASRPQDRQFILSSKKLLLSDSGFYLCAWRNRGTPDTQYFGPGTRLTVL.

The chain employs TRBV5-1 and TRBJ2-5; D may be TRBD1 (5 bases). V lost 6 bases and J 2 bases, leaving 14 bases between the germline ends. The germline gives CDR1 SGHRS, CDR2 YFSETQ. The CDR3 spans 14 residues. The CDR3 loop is CASTPQGQQETQYF. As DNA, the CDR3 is TGCGCCAGCACCCCCCAGGGTCAACAAGAGACCCAGTACTTC. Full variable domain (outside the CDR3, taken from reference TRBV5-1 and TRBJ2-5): KAGVTQTPRYLIKTRGQQVTLSCSPISGHRSVSWYQQTPGQGLQFLFEYFSETQRNKGNFPGRFSGRQFSNSRSEMNVSTLELGDSALYLCASTPQGQQETQYFGPGTRLLVL.

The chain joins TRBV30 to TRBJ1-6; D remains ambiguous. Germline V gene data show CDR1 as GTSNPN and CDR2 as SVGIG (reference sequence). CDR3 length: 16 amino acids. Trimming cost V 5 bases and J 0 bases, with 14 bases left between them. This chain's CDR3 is CAWESPGVSYNSPLHF. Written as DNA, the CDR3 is TGTGCCTGGGAAAGCCCCGGGGTCTCCTATAATTCACCCCTCCACTTT.

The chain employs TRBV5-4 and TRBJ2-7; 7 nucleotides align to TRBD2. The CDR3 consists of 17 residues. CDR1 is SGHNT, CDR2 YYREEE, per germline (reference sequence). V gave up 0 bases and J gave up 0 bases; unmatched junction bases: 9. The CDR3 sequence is CASSLGRGLGPSYEQYF. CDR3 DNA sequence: TGTGCCAGCAGCTTGGGGCGAGGACTAGGCCCCTCCTACGAGCAGTACTTC.

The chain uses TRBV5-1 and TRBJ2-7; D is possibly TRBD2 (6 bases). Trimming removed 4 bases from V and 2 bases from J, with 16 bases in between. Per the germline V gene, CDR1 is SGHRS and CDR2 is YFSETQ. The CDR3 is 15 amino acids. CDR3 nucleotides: TGCGCCAGCAGCCCCGACAGCGGGCCAACCTACGAGCAGTACTTC. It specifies CASSPDSGPTYEQYF.

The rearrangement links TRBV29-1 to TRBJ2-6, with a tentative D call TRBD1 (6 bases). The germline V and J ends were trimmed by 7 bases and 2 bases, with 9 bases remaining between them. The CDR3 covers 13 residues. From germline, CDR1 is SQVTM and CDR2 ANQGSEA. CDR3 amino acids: CSANRAGANVLTF. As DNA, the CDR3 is TGCAGCGCGAACAGGGCTGGGGCCAACGTCCTGACTTTC.

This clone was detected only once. CDR3 DNA: TGTGCCAGCAGCTCTGGGAGGCTTCGGTCTGGAAACACCATATATTTT. This codes for CASSSGRLRSGNTIYF. This chain links TRBV13 with TRBJ1-3; no reliable D call. CDR3 length equals 16 residues. Trimming shortened V by 4 bases and J by 1 base, and 14 bases separated the two germline ends. From germline, CDR1 is PRHDT and CDR2 FYEKMQ (reference sequence).

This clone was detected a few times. The CDR3, as DNA: TGTGCCAGCACCAGATCCGGGACAGGTGGAAACACCATATATTTT. Residues: CASTRSGTGGNTIYF. The J gene is TRBJ1-3, the V gene TRBV6-1; 8 bases fit TRBD1. Losses at the gene ends were 7 bases for V and 3 bases for J; bases not matched to a gene: 8. The CDR3 spans 15 residues. Looked up from germline, CDR1 is MNHNS and CDR2 is SASEGT.

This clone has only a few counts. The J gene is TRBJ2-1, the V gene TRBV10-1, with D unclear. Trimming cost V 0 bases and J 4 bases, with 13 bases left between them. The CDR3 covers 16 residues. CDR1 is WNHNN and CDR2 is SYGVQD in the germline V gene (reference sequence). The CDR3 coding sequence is TGCGCCAGCAGTGAGTCGATAGATGTTACTTACAATGAGCAGTTCTTC. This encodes CASSESIDVTYNEQFF.

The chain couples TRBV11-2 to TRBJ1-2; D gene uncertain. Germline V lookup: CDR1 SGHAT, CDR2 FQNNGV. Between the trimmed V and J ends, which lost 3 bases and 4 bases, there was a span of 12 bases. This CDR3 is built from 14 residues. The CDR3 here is CASSLTNSGYGYTF. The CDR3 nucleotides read TGTGCCAGCAGCTTGACCAACTCGGGCTATGGCTACACCTTC.

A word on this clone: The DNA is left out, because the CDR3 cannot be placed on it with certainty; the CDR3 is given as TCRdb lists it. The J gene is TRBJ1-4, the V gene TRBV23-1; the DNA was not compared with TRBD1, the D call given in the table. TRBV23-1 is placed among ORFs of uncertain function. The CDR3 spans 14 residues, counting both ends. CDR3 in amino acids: CAGAQGALMKNCFF.

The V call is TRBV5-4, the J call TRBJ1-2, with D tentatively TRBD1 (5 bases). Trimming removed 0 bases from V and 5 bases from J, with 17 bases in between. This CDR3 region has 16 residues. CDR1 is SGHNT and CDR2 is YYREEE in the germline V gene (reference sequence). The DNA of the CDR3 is TGTGCCAGCAGCTTGGCTAATAGAAAAACAGGATATGGCTACACCTTC. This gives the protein CASSLANRKTGYGYTF.

CDR3 residues: CASSASGLANYGYTF. The CDR3 DNA sequence: TGTGCCAGCAGCGCGTCCGGTCTTGCTAACTATGGCTACACCTTC. The chain has TRBV5-4 and TRBJ1-2, with D hard to call. Trimming took 4 bases from V and 0 from J, leaving 13 bases between them. CDR3 length equals 15 residues. Germline V gene sequence: CDR1 SGHNT, CDR2 YYREEE (reference sequence).

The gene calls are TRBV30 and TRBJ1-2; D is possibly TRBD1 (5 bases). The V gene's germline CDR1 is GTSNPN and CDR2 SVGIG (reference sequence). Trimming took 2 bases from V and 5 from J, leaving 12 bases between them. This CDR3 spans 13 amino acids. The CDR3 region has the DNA TGTGCCTGGAGTATAAGGGGTTTGTATGGCTACACCTTC. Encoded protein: CAWSIRGLYGYTF.

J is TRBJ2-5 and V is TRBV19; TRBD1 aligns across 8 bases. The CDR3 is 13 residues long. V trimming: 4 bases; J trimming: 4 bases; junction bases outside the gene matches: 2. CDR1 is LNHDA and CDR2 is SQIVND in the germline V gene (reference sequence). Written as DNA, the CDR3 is TGTGCCAGTAGTACACAGGGGGTAGAGACCCAGTACTTC. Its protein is CASSTQGVETQYF.

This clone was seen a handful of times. The CDR3 region is CASSWDTGNTEAFF. Written as DNA, the CDR3 is TGCGCCAGCAGCTGGGACACCGGGAACACTGAAGCTTTCTTT. The rearrangement joins TRBV5-1 to TRBJ1-1, with D perhaps matching TRBD1 (6 bases). The CDR3 is 14 amino acids. V was cut by 3 bases and J by 1 base, with 10 bases left in between. Germline CDR1 reads SGHRS; CDR2 reads YFSETQ.

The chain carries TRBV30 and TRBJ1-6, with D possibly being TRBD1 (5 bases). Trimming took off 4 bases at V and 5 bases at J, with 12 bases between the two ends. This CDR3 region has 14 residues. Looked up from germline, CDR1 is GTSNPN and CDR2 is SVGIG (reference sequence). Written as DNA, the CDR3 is TGTGCCTGGAATTACAGGTCGGATAATTCACCCCTCCACTTT. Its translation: CAWNYRSDNSPLHF.

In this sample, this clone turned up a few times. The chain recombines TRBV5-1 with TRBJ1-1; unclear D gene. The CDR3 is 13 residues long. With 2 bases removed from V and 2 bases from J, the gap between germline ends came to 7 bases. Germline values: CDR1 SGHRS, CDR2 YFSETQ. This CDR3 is CASSLQSNTEAFF. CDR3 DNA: TGCGCCAGCAGCTTACAGAGTAACACTGAAGCTTTCTTT.

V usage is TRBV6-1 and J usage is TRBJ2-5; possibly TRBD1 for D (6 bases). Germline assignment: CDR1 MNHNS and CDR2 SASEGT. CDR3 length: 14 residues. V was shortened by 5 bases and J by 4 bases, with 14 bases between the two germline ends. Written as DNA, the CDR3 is TGTGCCAGCAGTCCGGGCAGGGGAGCAGAGACCCAGTACTTC. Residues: CASSPGRGAETQYF.